Below, 4 T cell receptor beta chains from the same sample are listed, as sequenced in a study of T cell responses to AZD1222 COVID-19 vaccine. The protocol was immunoSEQ multiplex PCR, while the TCRdb copy is restricted to in-frame clones and leaves out a portion. Of around 45,000 clones in the sample, less than 95% were seen once. The sequencing used peripheral blood, collected 28 days after the second AZD1222 dose. The receptors stem from an adult who received the AZD1222 COVID-19 vaccine.

The chain joins TRBV12-5 to TRBJ2-1, with no clear D. V was clipped by 6 bases and J by 6 bases, with 18 bases between them. The CDR3 extends over 15 amino acids. Germline CDR1 LGHNT, CDR2 FRNRAP. The CDR3 coding sequence is TGTGCTAGTGGCCTCGTTCGGATCTCGTCCAATGAGCAGTTCTTC. Translation: CASGLVRISSNEQFF.

V is TRBV11-2 and J is TRBJ2-4; D possibly corresponds to TRBD2 (5 bases). Germline values: CDR1 SGHAT, CDR2 FQNNGV. The CDR3 loop spans 17 amino acids. V lost 2 bases and J lost 1, with 15 bases in between. The CDR3 DNA reads TGTGCCAGCAGCTTACTGCGAGGGAATAAGGCCAAAAACATTCAGTACTTC. It translates to CASSLLRGNKAKNIQYF.

The chain is built from TRBV20-1 and TRBJ1-1; tentatively, D is TRBD1 (6 bases). Germline values: CDR1 DFQATT, CDR2 SNEGSKA (reference sequence). The CDR3 contains 11 residues. Trimming shortened V by 4 bases and J by 5 bases, and 8 bases separated the two germline ends. The CDR3 region is CSATRGTEAFF. The CDR3 nucleotides are TGCAGTGCTACCAGGGGTACTGAAGCTTTCTTT.

This clone was seen once. This chain uses TRBV18 with TRBJ1-4, with a possible D match to TRBD1 (5 bases). CDR3 length equals 16 residues. CDR1 and CDR2 (germline): KGHSH, LQKENI. V was shortened by 5 bases and J by 0 bases, with 13 bases between the two germline ends. The CDR3 region is CASSGQGTATNEKLFF. The CDR3, as DNA: TGTGCCAGCTCAGGGCAGGGAACTGCAACTAATGAAAAACTGTTTTTT.